The rows below give T cell receptor beta chains drawn from one sample of a study of blood T cell repertoires in COVID-19. Libraries were prepared by immunoSEQ multiplex PCR; TCRdb keeps only in-frame clonotypes and omits some of them. Of about 310,000 clones listed, approximately 90% are singletons. The sequenced sample consisted of peripheral blood. The source is a man aged 18 to 30 with active or convalescent COVID-19. Each CDR3 is given with its conserved first and last residue.

V,J,CDR3
TRBV7-2,TRBJ2-2,CASSPTDRPPSTGELFF
TRBV2,TRBJ1-2,CASMVLQGAGGYTF
TRBV28,TRBJ1-6,CASSLESSSYNSPLHF
TRBV4-1,TRBJ2-2,CASSQPFSGKNGELFF
TRBV19,TRBJ1-5,CASPGQSGGNQPQHF
TRBV7-2,TRBJ1-6,CASTQRRTNSPLHF
TRBV10-3,TRBJ2-2,CAISESIQGITGELFF
TRBV19,TRBJ2-1,CASTPGLAGSNEQFF
TRBV7-2,TRBJ1-2,CASSLSGVYGYTF
TRBV9,TRBJ1-3,CASSQGLSGNTIYF
TRBV3-1/TRBV3-2,TRBJ1-1,CASSPTGGGTEAFF
TRBV4-1,TRBJ2-1,CASSQDHPTRGEQFF